This TCR beta chain was identified during a study of Ad26.COV2.S vaccination and SARS-CoV-2 variants. In regard to this clone: The sample holds other DNA sequences that translate to the same CDR3.

V was cut by 0 bases and J by 0 bases, with 6 bases left in between. The germline CDR1 and CDR2 sequences are SGHNT and YYREEE (reference sequence). This CDR3 region has 14 residues. Regarding treatment: roughly 19 received Ad26.COV2.S at low or high dose, single or two shots; 5 received placebo; per-sample allocation not given. The investigators took samples on day 63 after the first vaccine or placebo injection. TCRdb's copy holds only in-frame clones and misses some; the assay was immunoSEQ multiplex PCR. The sample contains fewer than 500,000 clones, roughly 89% of which appear only once. V is TRBV5-4 and J is TRBJ1-2, with D hard to call. The receptor's source is a person between 18 and 65 years old who received the Ad26.COV2.S COVID-19 vaccine or a placebo. This sample comprised peripheral blood, obtained in a trial of Ad26.COV2.S vaccine versus placebo. The CDR3 spells CASSLGQANYGYTF. The CDR3 coding sequence is TGTGCCAGCAGCTTGGGCCAAGCTAACTATGGCTACACCTTC.